These T cell receptor beta chains were read from a single sample in a study of T-cell reconstitution after alpha-beta-depleted transplantation in children. One entry per CDR3 protein results from TCRdb running MiXCR on the PCR reads. In the table there are almost 250,000 distinct CDR3 sequences, over 20% of which are singletons. Source: PBMCs, taken before TCRalphabeta/CD19-depleted stem cell transplant. The receptors shown here come from a girl aged 2 to 9 with Fanconi anemia, due to receive a stem cell transplant. CDR3s include the opening cysteine and the closing phenylalanine or tryptophan. The D gene is left open where the match is weak. Clone sizes are given selectively: once, few, many, or a class where the clone is expanded.

v_gene	j_gene	d_gene	abundance	CDR3aa	CDR3nt
TRBV24-1	TRBJ1-4	TRBD1	NA	CATQGGVDEKLFF	TGTGCCACACAGGGGGGAGTTGATGAAAAACTGTTTTTT
TRBV5-1	TRBJ2-1	TRBD2	few	CASKRLGGRANNEQFF	TGCGCCAGCAAGCGACTAGGCGGGAGGGCCAACAATGAGCAGTTCTTC
TRBV20-1	TRBJ2-1	NA	many	CSAREASEVNEQFF	TGCAGTGCTAGAGAGGCTAGCGAAGTCAATGAGCAGTTCTTC
TRBV29-1	TRBJ1-5	TRBD1	few	CSVRTGEGQPQHF	TGCAGCGTTCGGACAGGGGAGGGTCAGCCCCAGCATTTT
TRBV12-3/TRBV12-4	TRBJ1-1	NA	many	CASSLVMDTEAFF	TGTGCCAGCAGTTTAGTTATGGACACTGAAGCTTTCTTT
TRBV9	TRBJ2-3	TRBD2	many	CASSVGASGITDTQYF	TGTGCCAGCAGCGTAGGGGCTAGCGGGATCACAGATACGCAGTATTTT
TRBV29-1	TRBJ2-1	NA	many	CSVDRVGNEQFF	TGCAGCGTTGATAGGGTAGGTAATGAGCAGTTCTTC
TRBV20-1	TRBJ2-7	NA	NA	CSASGVTYEQYF	TGCAGTGCTAGTGGCGTTACCTACGAGCAGTACTTC
TRBV27	TRBJ2-7	TRBD1	NA	CASTPTGVSEQYF	TGTGCCAGCACCCCGACAGGGGTGAGCGAGCAGTACTTC
TRBV29-1	TRBJ2-7	NA	NA	CSVGGPDLSYEQYF	TGCAGCGTTGGAGGTCCAGACCTGAGTTACGAGCAGTACTTC
TRBV12-3/TRBV12-4	TRBJ2-2	TRBD1	many	CASDRAPNTGELFF	TGTGCCAGCGACAGGGCCCCGAACACCGGGGAGCTGTTTTTT
TRBV11-2	TRBJ2-2	TRBD2	NA	CASSLLAGASGELFF	TGTGCCAGCAGCTTACTAGCGGGGGCCTCTGGGGAGCTGTTTTTT
TRBV15	TRBJ1-5	TRBD1	many	CATSRGTGTFNQPQHF	TGTGCCACCAGCAGAGGGACAGGGACCTTCAATCAGCCCCAGCATTTT
TRBV29-1	TRBJ1-4	TRBD1	NA	CSGGTGEREKLFF	TGCAGCGGTGGGACAGGGGAAAGGGAAAAACTGTTTTTT
TRBV7-6	TRBJ2-1	NA	many	CASSLEGGALNEQFF	TGTGCCAGCAGCTTAGAGGGGGGCGCTCTGAATGAGCAGTTCTTC
TRBV29-1	TRBJ2-5	TRBD2	many	CSVDPLAGGQETQYF	TGCAGCGTCGATCCCCTGGCGGGAGGCCAAGAGACCCAGTACTTC
TRBV11-2	TRBJ1-5	TRBD1	NA	CASSSLGTGGNQPQHF	TGTGCCAGCAGCTCCCTGGGGACAGGGGGCAATCAGCCCCAGCATTTT
TRBV29-1	TRBJ2-7	TRBD1	NA	CSVEYRGKHYEQYF	TGCAGCGTTGAGTACAGGGGGAAACACTACGAGCAGTACTTC
TRBV28	TRBJ2-7	TRBD2	NA	CASREAGQVIYEQYF	TGTGCCAGCAGGGAAGCGGGGCAGGTCATCTACGAGCAGTACTTC
TRBV10-3	TRBJ2-1	NA	NA	CAISVGDYNEQFF	TGTGCCATCAGTGTCGGGGACTACAATGAGCAGTTCTTC
TRBV5-1	TRBJ1-1	NA	few	CASSLSADRLRGEAFF	TGCGCCAGCAGCTTGTCTGCGGACAGACTACGGGGTGAAGCTTTCTTT